This T cell receptor (beta chain) was identified in a study of blood T cells in healthy people across ages. In the case of this clonotype: The antigen is undetermined.

General study findings and limits: There was a strong correlation between TCR beta diversity and naive T cell percentage. Per million T cells, TCR beta diversity dropped roughly linearly as age increased.

The CDR3 is 15 residues long. The V end was cut by 4 bases, the J end by 3 bases, with 14 bases between. CDR1 and CDR2 from the germline V gene are SGHRS and YFSETQ. Total RNA, at least 5.5 micrograms per sample, came from PBMCs. A second PCR, run for about 6 to 11 cycles, used a sample-barcoded 5' primer plus a J-beta primer mix. TCRdb analysed the 5' RACE reads with MiXCR anew, one entry per CDR3 protein. The data show around 990,000 distinct CDR3 sequences, with under 30% seen just once and less than 0.85% held by the top ten. A further study also used this sample, focusing on T cells of mothers and their children. That paper states: Clones that were microchimeric and persistent were not detected among T cells.

The sample taken for sequencing was blood. The V gene is TRBV5-1, the J gene TRBJ2-4; D remains unclear. The TCR comes from a girl aged 2-10 years in good health. The CDR3 DNA is TGCGCCAGCAGCCTCACAGAATGGGGCAAAAACATTCAGTACTTC. This encodes CASSLTEWGKNIQYF.